This T cell receptor (beta chain) was recorded in a study of blood T cell repertoires in COVID-19. Study-wide context: Acute and convalescent COVID-19 samples came from the United States, Italy and Spain. The cDNA or gDNA used as material had been derived from T cells, B-cell-depleted T cells, or PBMCs.

Assay: immunoSEQ multiplex PCR; the TCRdb copy retains only in-frame clones and omits some. Here the sample spans approximately 170,000 clones, approximately 84% being singletons. V was clipped by 3 bases and J by 2 bases, with 19 bases between them. The CDR3 runs to 19 residues. Germline CDR1 and CDR2: KGHDR and SFDVKD. Recruits, aged roughly 18 to 90 years, lived in approximately 26 US areas. Participants' reported clinical history set cohort assignment. The receptor was derived from a woman aged 25 to 45 who had recovered from COVID-19. This chain uses TRBV24-1 with TRBJ2-6, with D possibly matching TRBD2 (6 bases). Material: PBMCs or T cells enriched from blood (not recorded which). In DNA form, the CDR3 reads TGTGCCACCAGTGATATGACCGGGACTCCTACCGCTGGGGCCAACGTCCTGACTTTC. Its translation: CATSDMTGTPTAGANVLTF.